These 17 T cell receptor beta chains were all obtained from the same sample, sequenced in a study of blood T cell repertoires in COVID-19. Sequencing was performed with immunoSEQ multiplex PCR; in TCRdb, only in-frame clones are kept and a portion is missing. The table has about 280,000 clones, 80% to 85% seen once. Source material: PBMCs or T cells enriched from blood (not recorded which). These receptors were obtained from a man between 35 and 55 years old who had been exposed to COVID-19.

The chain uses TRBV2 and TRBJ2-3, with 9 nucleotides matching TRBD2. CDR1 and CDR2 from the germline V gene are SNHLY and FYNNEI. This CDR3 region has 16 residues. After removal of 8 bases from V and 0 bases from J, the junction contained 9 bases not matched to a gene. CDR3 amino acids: CASRVRGGASTDTQYF. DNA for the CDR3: TGTGCCAGCCGGGTGCGGGGGGGCGCAAGCACAGATACGCAGTATTTT.

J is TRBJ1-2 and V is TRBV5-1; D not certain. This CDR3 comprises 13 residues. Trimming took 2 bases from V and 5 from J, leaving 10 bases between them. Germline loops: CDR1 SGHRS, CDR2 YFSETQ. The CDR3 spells CASSFSTAYGYTF. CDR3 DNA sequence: TGCGCCAGCAGCTTCTCCACAGCTTATGGCTACACCTTC.

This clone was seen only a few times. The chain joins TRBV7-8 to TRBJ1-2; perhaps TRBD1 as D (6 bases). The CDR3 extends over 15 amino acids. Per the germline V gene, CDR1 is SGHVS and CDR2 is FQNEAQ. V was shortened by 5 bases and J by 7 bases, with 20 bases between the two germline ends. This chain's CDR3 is CASSPWDTPLGGYTF. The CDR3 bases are TGTGCCAGCAGCCCTTGGGACACCCCTCTGGGTGGCTACACCTTC.

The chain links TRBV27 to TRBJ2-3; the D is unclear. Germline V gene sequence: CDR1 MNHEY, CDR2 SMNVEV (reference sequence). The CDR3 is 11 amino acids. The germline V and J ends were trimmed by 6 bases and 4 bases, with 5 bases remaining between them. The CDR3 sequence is CASRSADTQYF. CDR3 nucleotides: TGTGCCAGCAGAAGCGCAGATACGCAGTATTTT.

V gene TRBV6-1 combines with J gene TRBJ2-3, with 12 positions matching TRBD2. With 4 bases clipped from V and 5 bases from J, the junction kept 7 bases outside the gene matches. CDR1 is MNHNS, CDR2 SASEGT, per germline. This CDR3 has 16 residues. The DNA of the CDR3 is TGTGCCAGCAGTGGGACTAGCGGGATAGGCGGAGATACGCAGTATTTT. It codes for CASSGTSGIGGDTQYF.

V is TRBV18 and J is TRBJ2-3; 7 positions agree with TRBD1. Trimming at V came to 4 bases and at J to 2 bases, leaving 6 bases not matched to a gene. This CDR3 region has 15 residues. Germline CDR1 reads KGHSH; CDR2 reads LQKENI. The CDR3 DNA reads TGTGCCAGCTCACTGGGGACAGCAGCCACAGATACGCAGTATTTT. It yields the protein CASSLGTAATDTQYF.

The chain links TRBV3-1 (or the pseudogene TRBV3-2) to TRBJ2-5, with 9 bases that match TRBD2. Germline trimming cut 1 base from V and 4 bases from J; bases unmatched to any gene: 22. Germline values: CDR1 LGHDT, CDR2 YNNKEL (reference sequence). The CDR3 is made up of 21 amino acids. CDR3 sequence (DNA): TGTGCCAGCAGCCAAGCCTACCCCAACTTCAGACCTAGCGGGACATTAGAGACCCAGTACTTC. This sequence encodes CASSQAYPNFRPSGTLETQYF.

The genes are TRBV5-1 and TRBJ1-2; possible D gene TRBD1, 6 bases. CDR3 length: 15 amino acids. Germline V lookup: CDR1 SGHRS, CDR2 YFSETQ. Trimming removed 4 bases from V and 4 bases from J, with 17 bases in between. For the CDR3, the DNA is TGCGCCAGCAGCGGGGGCCAGGGCCGACTCTATGGCTACACCTTC. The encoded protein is CASSGGQGRLYGYTF.

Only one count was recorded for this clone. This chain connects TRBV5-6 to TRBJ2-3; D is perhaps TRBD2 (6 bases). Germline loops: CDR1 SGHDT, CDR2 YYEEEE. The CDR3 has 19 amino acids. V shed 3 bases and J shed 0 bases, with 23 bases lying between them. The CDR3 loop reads CASSSTPYFSGSSTDTQYF. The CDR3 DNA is TGTGCCAGCAGCTCGACTCCCTACTTTAGCGGTTCTAGCACAGATACGCAGTATTTT.

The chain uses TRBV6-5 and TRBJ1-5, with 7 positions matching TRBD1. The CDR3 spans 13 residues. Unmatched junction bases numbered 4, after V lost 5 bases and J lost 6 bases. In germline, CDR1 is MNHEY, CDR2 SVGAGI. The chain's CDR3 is CASSTTGLQPQHF. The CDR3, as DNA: TGTGCCAGCAGTACGACAGGGCTTCAGCCCCAGCATTTT.

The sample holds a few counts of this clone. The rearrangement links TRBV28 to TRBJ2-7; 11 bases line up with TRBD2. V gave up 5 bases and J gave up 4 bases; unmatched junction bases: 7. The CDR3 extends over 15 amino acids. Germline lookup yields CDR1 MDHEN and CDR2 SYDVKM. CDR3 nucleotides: TGTGCCAGCAGTACCTCTAGCGGGAGGAAGTACGAGCAGTACTTC. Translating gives CASSTSSGRKYEQYF.

The CDR3 loop reads CSVSSLAPNNEQFF. CDR3 nucleotides: TGCAGCGTTTCATCACTAGCGCCCAACAATGAGCAGTTCTTC. The V gene is TRBV29-1, the J gene TRBJ2-1; 7 bases map to TRBD2. This CDR3 contains 14 residues. Germline loops: CDR1 SQVTM, CDR2 ANQGSEA. Trimming cost V 5 bases and J 5 bases; bases outside gene matches: 9.

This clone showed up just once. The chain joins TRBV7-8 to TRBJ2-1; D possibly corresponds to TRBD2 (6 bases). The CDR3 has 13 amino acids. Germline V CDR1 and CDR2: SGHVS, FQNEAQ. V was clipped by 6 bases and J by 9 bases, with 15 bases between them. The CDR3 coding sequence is TGTGCCAGCAGACCAACTAGCTTGGTTGAGCAGTTCTTC. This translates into CASRPTSLVEQFF.

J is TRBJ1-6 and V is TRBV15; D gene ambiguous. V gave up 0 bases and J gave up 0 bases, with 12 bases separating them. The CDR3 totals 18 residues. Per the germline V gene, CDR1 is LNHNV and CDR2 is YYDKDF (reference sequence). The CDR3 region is CATSRDRQASSYNSPLHF. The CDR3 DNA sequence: TGTGCCACCAGCAGAGATCGGCAGGCCAGCTCCTATAATTCACCCCTCCACTTT.

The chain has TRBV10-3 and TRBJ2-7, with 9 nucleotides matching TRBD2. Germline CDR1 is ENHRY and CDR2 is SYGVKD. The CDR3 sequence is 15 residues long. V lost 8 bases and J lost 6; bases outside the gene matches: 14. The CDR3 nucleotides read TGTGCCATCGCGGTTTTGGCGGGAGGGTTCCCCGAGCAGTACTTC. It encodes CAIAVLAGGFPEQYF.

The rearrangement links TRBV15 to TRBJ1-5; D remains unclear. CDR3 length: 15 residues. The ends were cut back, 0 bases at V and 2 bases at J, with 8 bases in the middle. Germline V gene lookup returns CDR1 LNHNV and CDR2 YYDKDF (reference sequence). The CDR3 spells CATSREAVGNQPQHF. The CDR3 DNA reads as TGTGCCACCAGCAGAGAGGCAGTGGGCAATCAGCCCCAGCATTTT.

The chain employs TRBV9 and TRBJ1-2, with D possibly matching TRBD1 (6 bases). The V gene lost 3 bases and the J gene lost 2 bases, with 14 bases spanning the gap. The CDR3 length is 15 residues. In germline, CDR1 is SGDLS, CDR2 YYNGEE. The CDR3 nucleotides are TGTGCCAGCAGCGAAACCGGGACACCGAACTATGGCTACACCTTC. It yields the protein CASSETGTPNYGYTF.